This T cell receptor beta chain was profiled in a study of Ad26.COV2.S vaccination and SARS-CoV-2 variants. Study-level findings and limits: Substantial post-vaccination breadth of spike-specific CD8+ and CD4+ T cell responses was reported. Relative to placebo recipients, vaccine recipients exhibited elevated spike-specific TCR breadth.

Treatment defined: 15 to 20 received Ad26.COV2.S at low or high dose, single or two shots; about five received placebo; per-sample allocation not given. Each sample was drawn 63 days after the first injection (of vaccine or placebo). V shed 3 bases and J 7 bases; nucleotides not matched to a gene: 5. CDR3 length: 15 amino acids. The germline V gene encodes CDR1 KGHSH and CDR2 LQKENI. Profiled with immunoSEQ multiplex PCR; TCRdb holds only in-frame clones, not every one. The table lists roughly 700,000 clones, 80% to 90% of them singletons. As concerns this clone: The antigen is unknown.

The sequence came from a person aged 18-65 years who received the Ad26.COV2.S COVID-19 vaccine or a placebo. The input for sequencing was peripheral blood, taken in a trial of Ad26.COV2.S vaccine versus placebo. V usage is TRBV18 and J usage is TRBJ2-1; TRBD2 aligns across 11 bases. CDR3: CASSPPGLAENEQFF. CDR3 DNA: TGTGCCAGCTCACCGCCGGGACTAGCGGAGAATGAGCAGTTCTTC.